This paragraph covers one TCR beta chain sequence. Its target is unknown. The sample comes from a study of shared clonotypes between healthy human individuals. Study in general: Three plates were used per donor for CD4 naive, three for CD4 memory, two for CD8 naive and one for CD8 memory. Study-wide results and caveats: Apart from blood, nothing was sampled; tissue repertoires likely differ.

Naive CD8 cells comprised CD45RO-negative, CCR7-positively selected cells, excluding terminally differentiated effector memory CD45RA+ cells. Donation came from healthy HIV-negative adults that had no recent acute infections or vaccinations. The CDR3 consists of 18 residues. The ends were cut back, 0 bases at V and 3 bases at J, with 19 bases in the middle. Germline lookup yields CDR1 SGHAT and CDR2 FQNNGV. TCRdb keeps only in-frame clones here, not all; method: immunoSEQ multiplex PCR. Among 1.5 million to 2.5 million clones, approximately 94% were seen once, and the ten largest hold less than 1.5%.

The chain combines TRBV11-2 with TRBJ2-3, with D perhaps assigned TRBD1 or TRBD2 (5 bases each). Sequenced: naive CD8+ T cells sorted from blood. This TCR was sampled from a man younger than 30 in good health. The CDR3 reads CASSLESPVSWGTDTQYF. DNA of the CDR3: TGTGCCAGCAGCTTAGAGTCCCCAGTCTCCTGGGGGACAGATACGCAGTATTTT.